One and the same sample provided the 11 T cell receptor beta chains below, sequenced in a study of CD8 T cells in Susac syndrome. RNA amounts of roughly 0.5 to 1 ug underwent reverse transcription with random hexamers. One entry per CDR3 protein, called by TCRdb with MiXCR from the immunoSEQ multiplex PCR reads. The sample lists approximately 170,000 distinct CDR3 sequences; under 95% were seen once. The sample taken for sequencing was CD4+ T cells from PBMCs. Source of these receptors: a human donor in good health.

The chain's CDR3 is CASSPSSFIYPYEQYF. The CDR3 DNA is TGTGCCAGCAGCCCCAGTTCGTTTATATACCCCTACGAGCAGTACTTC. The chain joins TRBV11-2 to TRBJ2-7; no definite D call. V was pared by 5 bases and J by 2 bases, with 19 bases between. This CDR3 has 16 residues. Germline V CDR1 and CDR2: SGHAT, FQNNGV.

V is TRBV7-2 and J is TRBJ1-2, with D perhaps TRBD1 (6 bases). Germline V gives CDR1 SGHTA, CDR2 FQGNSA. V was clipped by 6 bases and J by 8 bases, with 13 bases between them. The CDR3 is 12 amino acids. The CDR3 DNA is TGTGCCAGCAGGGGGGCAGGGGTCGGCTACACCTTC. Translation: CASRGAGVGYTF.

This sequence joins TRBV28 and TRBJ2-4; D not certain. This CDR3 spans 16 amino acids. Trimming cost V 0 bases and J 0 bases, with 9 bases left between them. Germline V gives CDR1 MDHEN, CDR2 SYDVKM. The CDR3 DNA follows: TGTGCCAGCAGTTTATGGCACAGTCTAGCCAAAAACATTCAGTACTTC. Translating gives CASSLWHSLAKNIQYF.

The chain has TRBV5-1 and TRBJ2-7, with 7 bases identical to TRBD1. CDR1 and CDR2 from the germline V gene are SGHRS and YFSETQ. V dropped 3 bases and J dropped 2; count of bases not matched to a gene: 11. This CDR3 has 16 residues. The CDR3 here is CASSWGTVQFPYEQYF. CDR3 sequence (DNA): TGCGCCAGCAGCTGGGGGACAGTCCAATTTCCCTACGAGCAGTACTTC.

This chain connects TRBV24-1 to TRBJ2-5; 7 bases fit TRBD1. The trim removed 4 bases at V and 5 bases at J, leaving 6 bases unmatched. This CDR3 region has 14 residues. Germline loops: CDR1 KGHDR, CDR2 SFDVKD. DNA for the CDR3: TGTGCCACCAGTGAACCTACAGGGGTGGAGACCCAGTACTTC. It specifies CATSEPTGVETQYF.

This chain joins TRBV28 and TRBJ2-7; D remains unclear. CDR3 length equals 13 residues. Germline assignment: CDR1 MDHEN and CDR2 SYDVKM. The V and J ends lost 2 bases and 3 bases respectively, with 8 bases between them. The CDR3 spells CASSLPAFYEQYF. The CDR3 nucleotides are TGTGCCAGCAGTTTACCAGCATTCTACGAGCAGTACTTC.

Concerning this clonotype itself: The germline gene is not matched at one end of the junction; a read error may be the cause. This rearrangement joins TRBV12-3 or TRBV12-4 to TRBJ2-2, with D maybe TRBD2 (5 bases). This CDR3 spans 13 amino acids. CDR3: CASNLGGPGELFF. The CDR3 DNA sequence: TGTGCCAGCAATTTAGGAGGCCCCGGGGAGCTGTTTTTT.

The rearrangement links TRBV24-1 to TRBJ1-5, with 10 bases matching TRBD1. CDR3 length equals 16 residues. Germline assignment: CDR1 KGHDR and CDR2 SFDVKD. With V trimmed by 5 bases and J by 1 base, 4 bases remained unmatched. In DNA form, the CDR3 reads TGTGCCACCAGTGGGACAGGGGGGTCGAGCAATCAGCCCCAGCATTTT. It translates to CATSGTGGSSNQPQHF.

The chain uses TRBV20-1 and TRBJ2-7, with TRBD2 as a possible D gene (5 bases). The CDR3 extends over 14 amino acids. Germline-derived CDR1 and CDR2 are DFQATT and SNEGSKA (reference sequence). The V gene lost 0 bases and the J gene lost 0 bases, with 9 bases spanning the gap. The DNA for the CDR3 is TGCAGTGCTAGAGATCCCGGGATCTCCTACGAGCAGTACTTC. Translating gives CSARDPGISYEQYF.

The rearrangement links TRBV2 to TRBJ1-2; the D is unclear. This CDR3 is built from 12 residues. The germline gives CDR1 SNHLY, CDR2 FYNNEI. Trimming stripped 7 bases from V and 4 bases from J, with 10 bases between. CDR3 sequence reads: CASTYESYGYTF. In DNA form, the CDR3 reads TGTGCCAGCACCTACGAGAGCTATGGCTACACCTTC.

This clonotype has a handful of counts. V gene TRBV6-5 combines with J gene TRBJ2-7; 7 bases align to TRBD1. The CDR3 extends over 15 amino acids. Losses at the gene ends were 0 bases for V and 3 bases for J; bases not matched to a gene: 5. CDR1 is MNHEY, CDR2 SVGAGI, per germline. In DNA form, the CDR3 reads TGTGCCAGCAGTTACTCGTGGACAGGATTCTACGAGCAGTACTTC. This translates into CASSYSWTGFYEQYF.